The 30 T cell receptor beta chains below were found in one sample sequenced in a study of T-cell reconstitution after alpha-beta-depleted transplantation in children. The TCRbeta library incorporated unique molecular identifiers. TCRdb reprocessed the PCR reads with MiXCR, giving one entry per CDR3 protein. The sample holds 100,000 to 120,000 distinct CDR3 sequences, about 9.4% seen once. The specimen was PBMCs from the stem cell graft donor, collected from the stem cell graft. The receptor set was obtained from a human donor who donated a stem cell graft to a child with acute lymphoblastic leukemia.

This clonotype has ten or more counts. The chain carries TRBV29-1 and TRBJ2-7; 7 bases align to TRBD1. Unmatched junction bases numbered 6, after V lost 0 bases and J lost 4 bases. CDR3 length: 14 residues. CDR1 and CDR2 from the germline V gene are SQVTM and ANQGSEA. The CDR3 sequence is CSVEDQQGSYEQYF. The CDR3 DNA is TGCAGCGTTGAAGATCAACAGGGGTCATACGAGCAGTACTTC.

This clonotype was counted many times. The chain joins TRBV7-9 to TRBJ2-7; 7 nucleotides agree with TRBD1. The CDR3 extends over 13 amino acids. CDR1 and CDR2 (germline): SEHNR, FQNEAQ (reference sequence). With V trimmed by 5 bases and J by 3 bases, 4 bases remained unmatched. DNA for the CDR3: TGTGCCAGCAGCCGACAGGGAAGCTACGAGCAGTACTTC. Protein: CASSRQGSYEQYF.

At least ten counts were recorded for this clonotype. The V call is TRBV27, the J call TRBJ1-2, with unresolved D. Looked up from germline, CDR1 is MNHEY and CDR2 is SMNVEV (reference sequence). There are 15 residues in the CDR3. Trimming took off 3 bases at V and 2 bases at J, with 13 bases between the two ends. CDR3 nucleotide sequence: TGTGCCAGCAGTTTGAGGCCACTAGCGAACTATGGCTACACCTTC. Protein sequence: CASSLRPLANYGYTF.

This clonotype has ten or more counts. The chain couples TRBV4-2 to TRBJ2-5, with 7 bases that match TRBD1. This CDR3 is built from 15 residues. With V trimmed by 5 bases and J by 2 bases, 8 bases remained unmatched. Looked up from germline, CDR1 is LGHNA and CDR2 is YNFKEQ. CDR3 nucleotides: TGTGCCAGCAGCTCTCGAGGGGGCACACAAGAGACCCAGTACTTC. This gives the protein CASSSRGGTQETQYF.

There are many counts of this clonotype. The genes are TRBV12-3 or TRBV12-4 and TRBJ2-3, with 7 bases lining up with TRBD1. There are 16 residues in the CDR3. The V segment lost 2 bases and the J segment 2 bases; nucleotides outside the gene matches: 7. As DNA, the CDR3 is TGTGCCAGCAGTTTACGGGCAGGGGGACCCACAGATACGCAGTATTTT. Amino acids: CASSLRAGGPTDTQYF.

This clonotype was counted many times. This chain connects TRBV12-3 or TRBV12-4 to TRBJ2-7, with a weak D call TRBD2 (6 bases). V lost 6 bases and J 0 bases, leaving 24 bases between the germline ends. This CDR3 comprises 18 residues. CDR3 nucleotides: TGTGCCAGCAGCCAAAACCGGTGGGGAGGAGGGGCCTCCTACGAGCAGTACTTC. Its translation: CASSQNRWGGGASYEQYF.

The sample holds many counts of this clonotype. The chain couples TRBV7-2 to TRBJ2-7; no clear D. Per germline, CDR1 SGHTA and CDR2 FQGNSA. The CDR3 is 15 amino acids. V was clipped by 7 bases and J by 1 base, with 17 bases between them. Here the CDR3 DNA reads TGTGCCAGCACCGGCCAGAGGTCCCCTTCCTACGAGCAGTACTTC. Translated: CASTGQRSPSYEQYF.

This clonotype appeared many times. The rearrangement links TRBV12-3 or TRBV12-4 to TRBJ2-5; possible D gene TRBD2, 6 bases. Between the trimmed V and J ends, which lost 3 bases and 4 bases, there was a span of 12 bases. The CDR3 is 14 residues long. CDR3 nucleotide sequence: TGTGCCAGCAGTTTGCGTCAGGGAGGAGAGACCCAGTACTTC. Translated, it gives CASSLRQGGETQYF.

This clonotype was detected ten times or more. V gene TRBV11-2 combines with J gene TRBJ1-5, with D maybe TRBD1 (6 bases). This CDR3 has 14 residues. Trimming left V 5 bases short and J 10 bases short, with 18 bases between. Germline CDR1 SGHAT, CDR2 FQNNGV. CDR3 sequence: CASSLSGGGVPQHF. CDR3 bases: TGTGCCAGCAGCCTCTCCGGGGGGGGCGTTCCCCAGCATTTT.

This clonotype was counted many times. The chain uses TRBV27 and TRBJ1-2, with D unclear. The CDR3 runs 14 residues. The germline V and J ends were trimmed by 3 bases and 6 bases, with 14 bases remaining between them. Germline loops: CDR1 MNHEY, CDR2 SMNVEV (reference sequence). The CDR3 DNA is TGTGCCAGCAGTTTTACGGGGAAGGTCGATGGCTACACCTTC. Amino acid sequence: CASSFTGKVDGYTF.

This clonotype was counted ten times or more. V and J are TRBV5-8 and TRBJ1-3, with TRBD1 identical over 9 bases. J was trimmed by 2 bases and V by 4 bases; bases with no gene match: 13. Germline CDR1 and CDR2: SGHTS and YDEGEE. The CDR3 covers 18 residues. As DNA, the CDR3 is TGTGCCAGCAGCCCCTCCGGGACAGGGTTTATGCCTGGAAACACCATATATTTT. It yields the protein CASSPSGTGFMPGNTIYF.

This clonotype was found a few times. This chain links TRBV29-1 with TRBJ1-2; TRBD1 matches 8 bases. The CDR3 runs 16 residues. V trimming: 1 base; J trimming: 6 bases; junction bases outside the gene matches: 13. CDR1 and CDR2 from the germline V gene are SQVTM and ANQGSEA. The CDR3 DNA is TGCAGCGTTGAAGGGGCGACTGACAGGGGTTGGGATGGCTACACCTTC. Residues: CSVEGATDRGWDGYTF. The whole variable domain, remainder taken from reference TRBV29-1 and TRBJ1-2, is SAVISQKPSRDICQRGTSLTIQCQVDSQVTMMFWYRQQPGQSLTLIATANQGSEATYESGFVIDKFPISRPNLTFSTLTVSNMSPEDSSIYLCSVEGATDRGWDGYTFGSGTRLTVV.

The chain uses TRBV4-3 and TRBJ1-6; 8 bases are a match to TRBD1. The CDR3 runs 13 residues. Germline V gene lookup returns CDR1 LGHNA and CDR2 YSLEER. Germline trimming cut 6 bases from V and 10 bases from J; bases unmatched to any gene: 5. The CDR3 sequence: CASRQGGWSPLHF. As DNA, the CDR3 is TGCGCCAGCAGACAGGGGGGGTGGTCACCCCTCCACTTT.

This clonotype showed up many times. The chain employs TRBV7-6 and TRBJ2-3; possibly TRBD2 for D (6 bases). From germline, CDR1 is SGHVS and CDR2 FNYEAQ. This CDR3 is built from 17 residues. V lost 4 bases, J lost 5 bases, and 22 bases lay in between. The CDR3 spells CASSSIREVLIGDTQYF. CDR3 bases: TGTGCCAGCAGCTCTATAAGGGAGGTCCTTATAGGAGATACGCAGTATTTT.

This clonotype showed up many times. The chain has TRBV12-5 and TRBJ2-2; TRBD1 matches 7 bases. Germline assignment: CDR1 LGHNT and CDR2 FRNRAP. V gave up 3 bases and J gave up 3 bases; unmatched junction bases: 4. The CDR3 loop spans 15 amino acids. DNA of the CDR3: TGTGCTAGTGGTTTATATCAGGGGGACACCGGGGAGCTGTTTTTT. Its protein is CASGLYQGDTGELFF.

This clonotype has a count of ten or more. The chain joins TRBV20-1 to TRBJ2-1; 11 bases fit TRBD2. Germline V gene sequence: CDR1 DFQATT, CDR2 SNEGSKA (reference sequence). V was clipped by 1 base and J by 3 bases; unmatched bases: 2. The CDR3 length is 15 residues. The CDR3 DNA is TGCAGTGCTAGAGGACTAGCGGGATACTACAATGAGCAGTTCTTC. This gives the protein CSARGLAGYYNEQFF.

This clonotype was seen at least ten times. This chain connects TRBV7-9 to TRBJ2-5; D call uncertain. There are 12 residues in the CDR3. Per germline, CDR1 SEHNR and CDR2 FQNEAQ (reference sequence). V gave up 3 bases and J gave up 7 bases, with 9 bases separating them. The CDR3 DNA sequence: TGTGCCAGCAGCTTGGCAGACGGGACCCAGTACTTC. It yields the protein CASSLADGTQYF. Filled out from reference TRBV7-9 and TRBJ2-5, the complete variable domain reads DTGVSQNPRHKITKRGQNVTFRCDPISEHNRLYWYRQTLGQGPEFLTYFQNEAQLEKSRLLSDRFSAERPKGSFSTLEIQRTEQGDSAMYLCASSLADGTQYFGPGTRLLVL.

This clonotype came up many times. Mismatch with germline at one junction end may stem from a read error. This chain's CDR3 is CASSLKPGTRELFF. Here the CDR3 DNA reads TGCGCCAGCAGCTTGAAACCGGGCACCCGGGAGCTGTTTTTT. The chain has TRBV5-1 and TRBJ2-2; D gene uncertain. CDR1 is SGHRS, CDR2 YFSETQ, per germline. This CDR3 region has 14 residues.

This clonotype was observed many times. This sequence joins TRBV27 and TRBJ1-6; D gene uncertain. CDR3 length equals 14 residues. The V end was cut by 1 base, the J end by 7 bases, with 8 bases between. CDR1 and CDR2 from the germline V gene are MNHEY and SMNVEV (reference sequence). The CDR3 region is CASSLFRLNSPLHF. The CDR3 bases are TGTGCCAGCAGTTTATTTAGGCTCAATTCACCCCTCCACTTT.

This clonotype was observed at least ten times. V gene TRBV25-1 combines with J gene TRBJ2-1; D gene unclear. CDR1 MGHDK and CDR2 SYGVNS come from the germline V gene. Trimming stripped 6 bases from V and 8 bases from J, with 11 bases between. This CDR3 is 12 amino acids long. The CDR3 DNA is TGTGCCAGCAGATGGGGTTTGGATGAGCAGTTCTTC. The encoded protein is CASRWGLDEQFF.

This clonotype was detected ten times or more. CDR3 DNA: TGTGCCAGCAGTGCGGACTTTCAAGAGACCCAGTACTTC. This encodes CASSADFQETQYF. The rearrangement links TRBV2 to TRBJ2-5; tentatively, D is TRBD2 (5 bases). Germline assignment: CDR1 SNHLY and CDR2 FYNNEI. This CDR3 is built from 13 residues. Trimming shortened V by 4 bases and J by 2 bases, and 8 bases separated the two germline ends. The whole variable domain, filled in from reference TRBV2 and TRBJ2-5, reads EPEVTQTPSHQVTQMGQEVILRCVPISNHLYFYWYRQILGQKVEFLVSFYNNEISEKSEIFDDQFSVERPDGSNFTLKIRSTKLEDSAMYFCASSADFQETQYFGPGTRLLVL.

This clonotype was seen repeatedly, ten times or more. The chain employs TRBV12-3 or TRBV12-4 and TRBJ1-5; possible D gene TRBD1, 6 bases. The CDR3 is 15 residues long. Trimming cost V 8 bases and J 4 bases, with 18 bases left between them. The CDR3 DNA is TGTGCCAGCGCCTCCCGGGACACCCTAAATCAGCCCCAGCATTTT. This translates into CASASRDTLNQPQHF.

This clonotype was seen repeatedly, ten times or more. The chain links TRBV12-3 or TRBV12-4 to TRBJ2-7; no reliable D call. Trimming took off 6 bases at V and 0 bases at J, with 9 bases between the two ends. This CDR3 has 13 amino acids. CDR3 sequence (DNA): TGTGCCAGCAGGGGTCGTGCCTCCTACGAGCAGTACTTC. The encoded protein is CASRGRASYEQYF.

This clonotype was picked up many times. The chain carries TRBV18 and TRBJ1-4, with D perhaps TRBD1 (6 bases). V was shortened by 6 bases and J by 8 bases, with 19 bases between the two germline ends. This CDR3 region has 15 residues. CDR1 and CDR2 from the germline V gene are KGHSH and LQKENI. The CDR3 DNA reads TGTGCCAGCTCCAACGGAGGGGCAGGGGACGAAAAACTGTTTTTT. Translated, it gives CASSNGGAGDEKLFF.

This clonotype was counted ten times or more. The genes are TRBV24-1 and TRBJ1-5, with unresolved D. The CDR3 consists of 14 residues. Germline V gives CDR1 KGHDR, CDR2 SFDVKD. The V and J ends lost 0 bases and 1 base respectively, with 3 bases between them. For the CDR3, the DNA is TGTGCCACCAGTGATTTGGACAGCAATCAGCCCCAGCATTTT. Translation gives CATSDLDSNQPQHF.

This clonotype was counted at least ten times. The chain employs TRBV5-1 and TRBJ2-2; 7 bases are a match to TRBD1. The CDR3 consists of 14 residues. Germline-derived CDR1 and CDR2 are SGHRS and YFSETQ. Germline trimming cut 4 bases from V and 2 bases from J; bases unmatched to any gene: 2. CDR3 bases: TGCGCCAGCAGCCGGGACAGCAACACCGGGGAGCTGTTTTTT. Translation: CASSRDSNTGELFF.

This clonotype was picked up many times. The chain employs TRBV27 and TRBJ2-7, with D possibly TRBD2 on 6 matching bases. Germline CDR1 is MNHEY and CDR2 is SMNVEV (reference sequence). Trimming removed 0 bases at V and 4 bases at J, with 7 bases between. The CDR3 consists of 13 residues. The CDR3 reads CASSLSGRYEQYF. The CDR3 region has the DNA TGTGCCAGCAGTTTATCGGGGAGGTACGAGCAGTACTTC.

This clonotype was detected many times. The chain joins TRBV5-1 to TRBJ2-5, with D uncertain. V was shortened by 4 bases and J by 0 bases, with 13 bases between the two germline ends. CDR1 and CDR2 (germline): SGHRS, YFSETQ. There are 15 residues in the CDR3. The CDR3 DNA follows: TGCGCCAGCAGCGTAGAGGACGGCGACCAAGAGACCCAGTACTTC. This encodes CASSVEDGDQETQYF.

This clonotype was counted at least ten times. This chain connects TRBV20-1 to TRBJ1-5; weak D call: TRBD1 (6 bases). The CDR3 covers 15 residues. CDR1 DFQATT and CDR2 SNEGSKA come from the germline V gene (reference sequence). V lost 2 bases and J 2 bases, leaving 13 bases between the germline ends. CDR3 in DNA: TGCAGTGCTAGAATGGGAGGGGGGGGCAATCAGCCCCAGCATTTT. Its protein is CSARMGGGGNQPQHF.

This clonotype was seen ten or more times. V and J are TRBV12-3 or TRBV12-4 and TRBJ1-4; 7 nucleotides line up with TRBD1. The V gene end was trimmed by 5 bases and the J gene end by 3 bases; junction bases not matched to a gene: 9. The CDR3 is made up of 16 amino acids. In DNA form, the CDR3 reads TGTGCCAGCAGTGTAAGACAGGGTGTTGCTAATGAAAAACTGTTTTTT. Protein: CASSVRQGVANEKLFF.